This TCR beta chain was identified during a study of vaccination effects on CD4 cells after COVID-19. Turning to the study itself: Prior to sequencing, the ViraFEST assay stimulated PBMC with viral peptide pools, which expanded the antigen-specific CD4+ T cells. Every well housed 2.1 million or so PBMC, which grew in culture alongside around 10 IU/ml IL-2 and 8.5 to 10 ug/ml peptides. Post-vaccine sample collection fell at a median of 72 days after the second dose.

Cells that had been cultured for 10 days were the source of isolated CD4+ T cells. The person had PCR-confirmed SARS-CoV-2 infection between March and December 2020. Of the BNT162b2 and mRNA-1273 vaccines, participants received two doses of one or the other. The table came from immunoSEQ multiplex PCR; TCRdb's copy has only in-frame clones and leaves some out. The table includes tens of thousands of clones, over 65% detected once. This clone came up a few times. What it recognizes is unknown. This receptor was taken from a human donor who had a prior SARS-CoV-2 infection. The sequences come from CD4+ T cells from PBMCs cultured without peptide, collected after COVID-19 vaccination.

For the CDR3, the DNA is TGTGCCAGCAGCCCAGGACAGGGGAGTTCACCCCTCCACTTT. It encodes CASSPGQGSSPLHF. The gene calls are TRBV3-1 (or the pseudogene TRBV3-2) and TRBJ1-6; TRBD1 agrees at 9 bases. Germline V gene sequence: CDR1 LGHDT, CDR2 YNNKEL (reference sequence). The CDR3 consists of 14 residues. V dropped 4 bases and J dropped 9; count of bases not matched to a gene: 4.